This entry is about one T cell receptor beta chain. Its antigen remains unknown. The data belong to a study of shared clonotypes between healthy human individuals. Study-wide points: As a rule, naive subsets had a larger estimated richness than memory subsets.

An assay was performed, and its level was deep. Some clones are missing from TCRdb's copy, which holds only in-frame ones; the method was immunoSEQ multiplex PCR. The table lists just over 2,000,000 clones, about 95% of them singletons. The naive CD8 population came from CD45RO-negative cells selected for CCR7, without terminally differentiated effector memory CD45RA+ cells. Study donors comprised healthy, HIV-negative adults devoid of recent acute infection or vaccination. The sample comprised naive CD8+ T cells sorted from blood. The receptor comes from a man aged 18 to 30 in good health.

The CDR3: CASSLARDEQFF. The CDR3 DNA follows: TGTGCCAGCAGCTTAGCTCGGGATGAGCAGTTCTTC. The rearrangement uses TRBV7-2 and TRBJ2-1; D is undetermined. This CDR3 spans 12 amino acids. Germline-derived CDR1 and CDR2 are SGHTA and FQGNSA. V was clipped by 0 bases and J by 8 bases, with 5 bases between them.